Listed below are T cell receptor beta chains from one sample, sequenced in a study of T cells in localized non-small cell lung cancer. Sequencing used immunoSEQ multiplex PCR; TCRdb keeps in-frame clones, though not all of them. This table has 25,000 to 30,000 clones, about 80% appearing once. Sequenced here: peripheral blood mononuclear cells, sampled before any cancer treatment. These receptors all stem from a man between 40 and 75 years old with stage III lung adenocarcinoma. CDR3s include the opening cysteine and the closing phenylalanine or tryptophan. A D gene is named only where the DNA matches it firmly.

J,D,V,CDR3,DNA
TRBJ2-1,TRBD2,TRBV19,CASRRGLAASYNEQFF,TGTGCCAGTAGGAGGGGACTAGCGGCCTCCTACAATGAGCAGTTCTTC
TRBJ1-6,TRBD1,TRBV5-1,CASSLVPGQGGSPLHF,TGCGCCAGCAGCTTGGTCCCGGGACAGGGAGGTTCACCCCTCCACTTT
TRBJ2-5,TRBD2,TRBV6-1,CASSDIAGGQETQYF,TGTGCCAGCAGTGACATAGCGGGGGGTCAAGAGACCCAGTACTTC
TRBJ1-5,.,TRBV6-4,CASSDSGIRAQPQHF,TGTGCCAGCAGTGACTCGGGAATCCGGGCTCAGCCCCAGCATTTT
TRBJ1-1,.,TRBV29-1,CSSGTGQLNTEAFF,TGCAGCTCAGGAACAGGACAGTTGAACACTGAAGCTTTCTTT
TRBJ1-4,.,TRBV7-8,CASSLEFSEKLFF,TGTGCCAGCAGCTTAGAGTTCAGTGAAAAACTGTTTTTT
TRBJ1-3,.,TRBV23-1,CASSQSRQRNTIYF,TGCGCCAGCAGTCAATCTCGGCAGAGAAACACCATATATTTT
TRBJ1-1,.,TRBV10-1,CASSDTGLRAFF,TGCGCCAGCAGTGACACGGGACTTCGGGCTTTCTTT
TRBJ2-5,.,TRBV11-3,CASSPRTEETQYF,TGTGCCAGCAGCCCCCGGACAGAAGAGACCCAGTACTTC
TRBJ2-2,TRBD1,TRBV7-8,CASSLGGQITGELFF,TGTGCCAGCAGCTTAGGGGGACAGATCACCGGGGAGCTGTTTTTT
TRBJ1-5,.,TRBV11-2,CASSLQGPQPQHF,TGTGCCAGCAGCCTACAAGGGCCTCAGCCCCAGCATTTT
TRBJ2-3,.,TRBV5-1,CASSTGGVNTDTQYF,TGCGCCAGCAGCACCGGGGGCGTGAACACAGATACGCAGTATTTT
TRBJ2-3,.,TRBV7-2,CASSIARADTQYF,TGTGCCAGCAGCATCGCGCGAGCAGATACGCAGTATTTT